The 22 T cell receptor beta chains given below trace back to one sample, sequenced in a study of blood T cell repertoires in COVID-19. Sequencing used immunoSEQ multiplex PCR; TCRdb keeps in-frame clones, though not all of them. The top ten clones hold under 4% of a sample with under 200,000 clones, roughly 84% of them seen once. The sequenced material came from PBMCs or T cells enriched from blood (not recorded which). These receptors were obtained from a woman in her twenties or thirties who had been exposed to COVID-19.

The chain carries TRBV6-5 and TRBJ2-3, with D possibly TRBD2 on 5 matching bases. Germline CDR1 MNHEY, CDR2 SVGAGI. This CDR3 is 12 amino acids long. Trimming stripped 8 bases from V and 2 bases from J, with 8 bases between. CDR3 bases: TGTGCCAGCGCTGACTACACAGATACGCAGTATTTT. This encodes CASADYTDTQYF.

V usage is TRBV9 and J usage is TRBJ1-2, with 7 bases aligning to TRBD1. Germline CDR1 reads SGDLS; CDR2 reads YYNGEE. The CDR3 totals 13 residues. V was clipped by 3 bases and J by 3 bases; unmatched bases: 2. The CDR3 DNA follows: TGTGCCAGCAGCGCGGACAGGTACTATGGCTACACCTTC. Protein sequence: CASSADRYYGYTF. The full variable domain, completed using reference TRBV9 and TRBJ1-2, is DSGVTQTPKHLITATGQRVTLRCSPRSGDLSVYWYQQSLDQGLQFLIQYYNGEERAKGNILERFSAQQFPDLHSELNLSSLELGDSALYFCASSADRYYGYTFGSGTRLTVV.

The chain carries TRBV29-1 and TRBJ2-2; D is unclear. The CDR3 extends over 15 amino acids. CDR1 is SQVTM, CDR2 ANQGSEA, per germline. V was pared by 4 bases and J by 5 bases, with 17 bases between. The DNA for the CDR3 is TGCAGCGTTGGAATGGGCTTATGGCCTACCGGGGAGCTGTTTTTT. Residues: CSVGMGLWPTGELFF.

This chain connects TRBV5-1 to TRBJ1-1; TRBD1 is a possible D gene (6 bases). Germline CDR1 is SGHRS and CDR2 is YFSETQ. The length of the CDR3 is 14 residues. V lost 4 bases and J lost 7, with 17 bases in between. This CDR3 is CASSPDGTKREAFF. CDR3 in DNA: TGCGCCAGCAGCCCGGACGGGACAAAACGTGAAGCTTTCTTT.

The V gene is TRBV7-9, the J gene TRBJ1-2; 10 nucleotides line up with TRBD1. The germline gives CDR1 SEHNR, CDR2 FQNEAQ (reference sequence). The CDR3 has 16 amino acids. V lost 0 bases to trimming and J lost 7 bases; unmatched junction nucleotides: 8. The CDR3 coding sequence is TGTGCCAGCAGCTTAGCCGTGACAGGGGGCGCAGGTGGCTACACCTTC. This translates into CASSLAVTGGAGGYTF.

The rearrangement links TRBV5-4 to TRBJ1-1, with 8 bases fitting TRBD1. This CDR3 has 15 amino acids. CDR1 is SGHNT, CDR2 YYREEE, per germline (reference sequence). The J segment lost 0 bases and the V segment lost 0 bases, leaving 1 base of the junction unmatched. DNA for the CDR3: TGTGCCAGCAGCTTGGGACAGGGGATGAACACTGAAGCTTTCTTT. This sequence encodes CASSLGQGMNTEAFF.

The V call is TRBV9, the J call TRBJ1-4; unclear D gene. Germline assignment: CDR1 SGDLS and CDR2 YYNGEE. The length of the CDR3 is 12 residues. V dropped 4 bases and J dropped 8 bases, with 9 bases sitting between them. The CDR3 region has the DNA TGTGCCAGCAGCTCCGAGTGGGAAAAACTGTTTTTT. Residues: CASSSEWEKLFF.

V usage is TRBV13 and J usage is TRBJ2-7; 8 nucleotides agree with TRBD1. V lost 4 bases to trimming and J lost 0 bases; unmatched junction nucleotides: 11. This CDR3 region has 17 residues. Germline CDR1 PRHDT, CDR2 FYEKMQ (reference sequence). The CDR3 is CASSSSRDRHISYEQYF. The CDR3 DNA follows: TGTGCCAGCAGCTCGAGCCGGGACAGGCACATCTCCTACGAGCAGTACTTC.

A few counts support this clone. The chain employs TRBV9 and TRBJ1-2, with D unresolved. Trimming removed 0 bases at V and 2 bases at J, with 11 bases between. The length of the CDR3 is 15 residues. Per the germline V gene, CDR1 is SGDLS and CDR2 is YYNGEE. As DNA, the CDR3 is TGTGCCAGCAGCGTAGATGAGGGTAACAACTATGGCTACACCTTC. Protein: CASSVDEGNNYGYTF.

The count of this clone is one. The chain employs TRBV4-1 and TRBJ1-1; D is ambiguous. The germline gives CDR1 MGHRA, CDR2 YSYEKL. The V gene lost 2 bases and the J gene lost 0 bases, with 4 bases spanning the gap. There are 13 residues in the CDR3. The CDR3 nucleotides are TGCGCCAGCAGCCAATATTTGAACACTGAAGCTTTCTTT. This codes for CASSQYLNTEAFF.

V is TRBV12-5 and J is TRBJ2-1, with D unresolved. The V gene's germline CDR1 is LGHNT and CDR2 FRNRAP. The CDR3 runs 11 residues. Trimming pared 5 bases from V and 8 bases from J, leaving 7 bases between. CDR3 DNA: TGTGCTAGTGGTACCTATTATGAGCAGTTCTTC. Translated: CASGTYYEQFF.

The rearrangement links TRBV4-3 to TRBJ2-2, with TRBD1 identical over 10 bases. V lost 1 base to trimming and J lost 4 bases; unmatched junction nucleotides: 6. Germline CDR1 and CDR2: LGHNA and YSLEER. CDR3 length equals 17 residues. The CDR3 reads CASSQGRDRGITGELFF. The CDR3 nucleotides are TGCGCCAGCAGCCAAGGGAGGGACAGGGGCATCACCGGGGAGCTGTTTTTT.

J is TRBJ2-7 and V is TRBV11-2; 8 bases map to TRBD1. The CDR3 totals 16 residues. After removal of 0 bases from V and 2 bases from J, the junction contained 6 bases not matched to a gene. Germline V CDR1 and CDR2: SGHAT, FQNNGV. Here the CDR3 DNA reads TGTGCCAGCAGCTTAGATGGCACAGGGGGAACCTACGAGCAGTACTTC. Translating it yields CASSLDGTGGTYEQYF.

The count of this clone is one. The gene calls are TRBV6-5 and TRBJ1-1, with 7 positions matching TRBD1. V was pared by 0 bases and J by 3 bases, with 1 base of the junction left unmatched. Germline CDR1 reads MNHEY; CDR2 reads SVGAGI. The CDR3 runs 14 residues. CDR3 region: CASSYSTGHTEAFF. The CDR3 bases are TGTGCCAGCAGTTACTCGACAGGGCACACTGAAGCTTTCTTT.

CDR3 nucleotide sequence: TGCGCCAGCAGCTTGGGAGGGGGTCCCGAGACCCAGTACTTC. It encodes CASSLGGGPETQYF. The chain uses TRBV5-1 and TRBJ2-5, with D perhaps TRBD1 (6 bases). Trimming took 0 bases from V and 5 from J, leaving 11 bases between them. Germline V lookup: CDR1 SGHRS, CDR2 YFSETQ. The CDR3 loop spans 14 amino acids.

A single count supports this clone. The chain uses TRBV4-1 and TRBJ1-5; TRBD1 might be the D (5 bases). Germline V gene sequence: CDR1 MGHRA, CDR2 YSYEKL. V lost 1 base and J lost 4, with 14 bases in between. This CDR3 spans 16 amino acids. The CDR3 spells CASSQVPQVQNQPQHF. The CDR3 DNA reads TGCGCCAGCAGCCAAGTACCACAGGTTCAAAATCAGCCCCAGCATTTT.

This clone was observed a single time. The CDR3 loop is CASSLSLGTGDGYTF. CDR3 coding DNA: TGTGCCAGCAGTTTATCGCTCGGGACAGGGGATGGCTACACCTTC. The rearrangement joins TRBV27 to TRBJ1-2, with 10 bases lining up with TRBD1. The junction had 4 bases not matched to a gene; V was cut back by 0 bases and J by 6 bases. The germline V gene has CDR1 MNHEY and CDR2 SMNVEV (reference sequence). CDR3 size: 15 residues.

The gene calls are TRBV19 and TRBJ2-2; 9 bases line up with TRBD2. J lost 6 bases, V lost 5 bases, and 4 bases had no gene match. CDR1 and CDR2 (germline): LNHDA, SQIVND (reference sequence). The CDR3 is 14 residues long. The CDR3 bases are TGTGCCAGTAGTCCCCGCGGGGGGGCCGGGGAGCTGTTTTTT. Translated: CASSPRGGAGELFF.

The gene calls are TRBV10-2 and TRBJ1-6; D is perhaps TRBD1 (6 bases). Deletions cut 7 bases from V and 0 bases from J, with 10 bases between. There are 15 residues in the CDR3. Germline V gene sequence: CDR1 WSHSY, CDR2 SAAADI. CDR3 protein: CASKGQSSYNSPLHF. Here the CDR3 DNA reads TGCGCCAGCAAGGGACAAAGCTCCTATAATTCACCCCTCCACTTT.

CDR3 sequence: CAWHKRRGNGYTF. CDR3 DNA sequence: TGTGCCTGGCACAAGCGGAGGGGCAATGGCTACACCTTC. The chain uses TRBV30 and TRBJ1-2; maybe TRBD1 (5 bases). CDR1 GTSNPN and CDR2 SVGIG come from the germline V gene (reference sequence). This CDR3 has 13 amino acids. Trimming stripped 5 bases from V and 6 bases from J, with 16 bases between.

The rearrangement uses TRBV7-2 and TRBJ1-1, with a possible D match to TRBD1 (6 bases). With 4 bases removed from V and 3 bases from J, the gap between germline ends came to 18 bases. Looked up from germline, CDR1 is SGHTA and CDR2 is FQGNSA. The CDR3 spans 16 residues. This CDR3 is CASSSFDSNRDTEAFF. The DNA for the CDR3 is TGTGCCAGCAGCTCCTTCGATAGCAACAGGGACACTGAAGCTTTCTTT.

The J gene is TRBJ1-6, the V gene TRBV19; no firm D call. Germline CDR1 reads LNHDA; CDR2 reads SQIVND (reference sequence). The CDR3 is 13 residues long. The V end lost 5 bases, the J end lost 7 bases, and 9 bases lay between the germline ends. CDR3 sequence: CASSDRGNSPLHF. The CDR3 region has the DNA TGTGCCAGTAGTGATCGAGGGAATTCACCCCTCCACTTT.